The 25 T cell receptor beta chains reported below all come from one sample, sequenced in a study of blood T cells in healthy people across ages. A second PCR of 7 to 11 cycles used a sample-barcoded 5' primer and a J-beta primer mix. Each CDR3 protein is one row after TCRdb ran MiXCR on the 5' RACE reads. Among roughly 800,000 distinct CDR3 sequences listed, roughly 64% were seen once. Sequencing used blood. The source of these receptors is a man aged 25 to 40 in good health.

CDR3 protein: CSVLTGTGGNEQYF. CDR3 nucleotide sequence: TGCAGCGTGCTTACCGGGACAGGGGGCAACGAGCAGTACTTC. The genes are TRBV29-1 and TRBJ2-7; TRBD1 agrees at 12 bases. Germline CDR1 SQVTM, CDR2 ANQGSEA. The CDR3 length is 14 residues. Losses at the gene ends were 6 bases for V and 5 bases for J; bases not matched to a gene: 8.

The CDR3, as DNA: TGTGCCAGCAGCCAACTAGCCGGGCGCTACAATGAGCAGTTCTTC. The encoded protein is CASSQLAGRYNEQFF. The V call is TRBV7-3, the J call TRBJ2-1; tentative D call: TRBD2 (6 bases). Germline V gene data show CDR1 as SGHTA and CDR2 as FQGTGA. The CDR3 extends over 15 amino acids. V gave up 5 bases and J gave up 3 bases, with 14 bases separating them. Full variable domain (outside the CDR3, taken from reference TRBV7-3 and TRBJ2-1): GAGVSQTPSNKVTEKGKYVELRCDPISGHTALYWYRQSLGQGPEFLIYFQGTGAADDSGLPNDRFFAVRPEGSVSTLKIQRTERGDSAVYLCASSQLAGRYNEQFFGPGTRLTVL.

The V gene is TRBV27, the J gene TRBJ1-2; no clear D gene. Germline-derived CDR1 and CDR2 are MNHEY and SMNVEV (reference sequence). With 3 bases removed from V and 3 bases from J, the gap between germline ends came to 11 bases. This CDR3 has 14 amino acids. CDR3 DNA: TGTGCCAGCAGTTTGTCCCGCGGCTACTATGGCTACACCTTC. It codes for CASSLSRGYYGYTF.

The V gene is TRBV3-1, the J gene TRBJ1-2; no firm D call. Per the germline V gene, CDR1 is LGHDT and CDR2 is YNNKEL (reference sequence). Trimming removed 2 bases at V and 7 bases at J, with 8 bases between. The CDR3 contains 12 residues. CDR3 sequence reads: CASSQFEGGYTF. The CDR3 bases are TGTGCCAGCAGCCAATTCGAGGGTGGCTACACCTTC.

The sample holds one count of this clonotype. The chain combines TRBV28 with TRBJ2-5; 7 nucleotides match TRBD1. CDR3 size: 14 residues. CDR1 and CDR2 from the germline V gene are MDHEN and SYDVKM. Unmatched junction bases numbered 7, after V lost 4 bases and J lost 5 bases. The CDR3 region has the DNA TGTGCCAGCAGTTCACCGAGGGGGCTGGAGACCCAGTACTTC. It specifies CASSSPRGLETQYF.

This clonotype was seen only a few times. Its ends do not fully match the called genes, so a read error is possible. Here the CDR3 DNA reads TGTGCCGGCAGTCTACAGGGCAATGAGCAGTTCTTC. Its protein product is CAGSLQGNEQFF. This chain uses TRBV28 with TRBJ2-1; possibly TRBD1 for D (6 bases). The CDR3 is 12 amino acids. Germline CDR1 MDHEN, CDR2 SYDVKM.

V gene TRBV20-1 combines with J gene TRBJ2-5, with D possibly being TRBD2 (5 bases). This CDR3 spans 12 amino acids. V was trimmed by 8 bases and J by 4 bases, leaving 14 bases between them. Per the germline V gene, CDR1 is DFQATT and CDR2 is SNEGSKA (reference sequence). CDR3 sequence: CSTRETPETQYF. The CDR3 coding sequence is TGCAGTACAAGGGAGACTCCAGAGACCCAGTACTTC.

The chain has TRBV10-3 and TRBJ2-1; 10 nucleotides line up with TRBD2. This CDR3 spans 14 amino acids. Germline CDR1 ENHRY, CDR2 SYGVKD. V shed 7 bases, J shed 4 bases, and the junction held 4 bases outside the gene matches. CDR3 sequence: CAIKFSGGYNEQFF. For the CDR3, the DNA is TGTGCCATCAAGTTTAGCGGGGGGTACAATGAGCAGTTCTTC.

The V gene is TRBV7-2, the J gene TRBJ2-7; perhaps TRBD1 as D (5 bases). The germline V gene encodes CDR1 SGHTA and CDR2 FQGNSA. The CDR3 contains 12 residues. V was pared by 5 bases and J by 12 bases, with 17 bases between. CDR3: CASSLWTPSVYF. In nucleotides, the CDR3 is TGTGCCAGCAGCCTTTGGACACCGTCAGTGTACTTC.

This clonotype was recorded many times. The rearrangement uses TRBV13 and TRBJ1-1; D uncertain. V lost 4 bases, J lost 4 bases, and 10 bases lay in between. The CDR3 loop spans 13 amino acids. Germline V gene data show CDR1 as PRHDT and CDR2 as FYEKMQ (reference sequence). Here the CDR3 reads CASSSRSATEAFF. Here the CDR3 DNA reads TGTGCCAGCAGCTCTCGGAGCGCCACTGAAGCTTTCTTT.

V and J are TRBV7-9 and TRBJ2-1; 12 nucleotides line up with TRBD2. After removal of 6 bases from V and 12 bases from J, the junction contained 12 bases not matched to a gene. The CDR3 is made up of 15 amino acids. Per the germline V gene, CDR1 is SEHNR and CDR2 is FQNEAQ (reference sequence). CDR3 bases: TGTGCCAGCAGTGTTCTAGCGGGAGGGCCCTTAGGGCAGTTCTTC. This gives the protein CASSVLAGGPLGQFF.

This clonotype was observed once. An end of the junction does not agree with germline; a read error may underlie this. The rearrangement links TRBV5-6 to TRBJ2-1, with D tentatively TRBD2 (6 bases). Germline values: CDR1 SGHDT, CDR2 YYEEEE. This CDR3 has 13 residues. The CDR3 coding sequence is TGTGCCAGCAGTCGGGACTCCTCCAATGAGCAGTTCTTC. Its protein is CASSRDSSNEQFF.

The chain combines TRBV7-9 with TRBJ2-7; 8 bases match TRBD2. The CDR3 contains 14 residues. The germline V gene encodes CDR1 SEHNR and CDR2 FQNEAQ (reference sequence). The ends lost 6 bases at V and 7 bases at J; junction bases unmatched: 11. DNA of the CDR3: TGTGCCAGCAGAGCGAGCGGGAGTCTGGGGGAGCAGTACTTC. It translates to CASRASGSLGEQYF.

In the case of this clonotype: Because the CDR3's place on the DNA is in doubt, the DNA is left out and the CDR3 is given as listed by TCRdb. The CDR3 loop is CAGSSSAGDLGQQYF. This rearrangement joins TRBV3-1 to TRBJ2-7; TRBD2 was called by the table and not checked on the DNA. Per the germline V gene, CDR1 is LGHDT and CDR2 is YNNKEL (reference sequence). The CDR3 sequence runs 15 residues, both termini included.

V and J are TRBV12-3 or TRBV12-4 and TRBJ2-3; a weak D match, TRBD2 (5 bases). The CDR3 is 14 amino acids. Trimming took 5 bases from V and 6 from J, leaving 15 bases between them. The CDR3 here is CASSRRAGVDTQYF. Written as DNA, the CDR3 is TGTGCCAGCAGTCGCCGGGCGGGTGTGGATACGCAGTATTTT.

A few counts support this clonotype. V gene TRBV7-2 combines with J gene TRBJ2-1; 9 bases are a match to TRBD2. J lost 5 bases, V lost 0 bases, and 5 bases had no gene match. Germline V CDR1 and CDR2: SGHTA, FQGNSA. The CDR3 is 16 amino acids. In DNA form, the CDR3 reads TGTGCCAGCAGCTTAGCTCCGGGACTAGCCCACAATGAGCAGTTCTTC. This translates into CASSLAPGLAHNEQFF.

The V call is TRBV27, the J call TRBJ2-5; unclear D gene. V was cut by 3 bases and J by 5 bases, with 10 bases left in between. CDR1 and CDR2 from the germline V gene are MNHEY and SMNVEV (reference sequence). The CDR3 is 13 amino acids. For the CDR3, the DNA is TGTGCCAGCAGTTTCCATCTTGCGGAGACCCAGTACTTC. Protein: CASSFHLAETQYF.

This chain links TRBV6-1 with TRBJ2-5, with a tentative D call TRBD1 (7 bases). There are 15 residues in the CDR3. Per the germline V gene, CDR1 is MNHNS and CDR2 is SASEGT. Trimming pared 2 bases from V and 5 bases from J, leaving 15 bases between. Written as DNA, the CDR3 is TGTGCCAGCAGTGAATTCAGGGGGGAGTTGGAGACCCAGTACTTC. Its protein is CASSEFRGELETQYF.

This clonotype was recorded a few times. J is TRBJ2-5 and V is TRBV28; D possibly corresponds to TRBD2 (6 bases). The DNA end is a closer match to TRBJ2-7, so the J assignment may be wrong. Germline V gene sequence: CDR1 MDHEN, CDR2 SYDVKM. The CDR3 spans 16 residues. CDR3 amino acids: CASSSLMDYGTDEQYF. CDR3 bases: TGTGCCAGCAGTTCCCTTATGGACTACGGGACTGACGAGCAGTACTTC.

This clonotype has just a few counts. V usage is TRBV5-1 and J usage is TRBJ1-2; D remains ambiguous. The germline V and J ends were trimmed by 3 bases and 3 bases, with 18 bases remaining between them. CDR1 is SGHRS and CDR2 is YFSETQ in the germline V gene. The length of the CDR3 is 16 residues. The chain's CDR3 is CASSSQQGRSHYGYTF. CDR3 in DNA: TGCGCCAGCAGCTCCCAACAAGGAAGATCGCACTATGGCTACACCTTC.

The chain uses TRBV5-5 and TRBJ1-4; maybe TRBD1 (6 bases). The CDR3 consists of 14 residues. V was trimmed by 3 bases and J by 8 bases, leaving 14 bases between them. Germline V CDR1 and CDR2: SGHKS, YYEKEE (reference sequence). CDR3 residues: CASSYGQPREKLFF. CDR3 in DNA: TGTGCCAGCAGCTACGGACAGCCAAGGGAAAAACTGTTTTTT.

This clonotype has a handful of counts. CDR3 nucleotide sequence: TGTGCCAGCAGTAGACCGGGACAGCTAACCAAAGAGACCCAGTACTTC. This sequence encodes CASSRPGQLTKETQYF. The gene calls are TRBV28 and TRBJ2-5; 7 bases are shared with TRBD1. The CDR3 sequence is 16 residues long. V lost 5 bases to trimming and J lost 3 bases; unmatched junction nucleotides: 12. The germline V gene has CDR1 MDHEN and CDR2 SYDVKM.

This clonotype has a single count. The CDR3: CASSLDSGVTDTQYF. The CDR3 bases are TGCGCCAGCAGCTTGGATAGCGGGGTGACAGATACGCAGTATTTT. The chain combines TRBV5-1 with TRBJ2-3; 8 nucleotides match TRBD2. Germline CDR1 is SGHRS and CDR2 is YFSETQ. The V gene end was trimmed by 0 bases and the J gene end by 3 bases; junction bases not matched to a gene: 3. The CDR3 is 15 amino acids.

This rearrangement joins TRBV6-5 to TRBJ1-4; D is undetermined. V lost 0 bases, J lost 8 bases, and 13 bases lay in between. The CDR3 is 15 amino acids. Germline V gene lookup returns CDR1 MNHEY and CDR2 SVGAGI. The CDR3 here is CASSYSGSTREKLFF. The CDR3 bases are TGTGCCAGCAGTTACTCGGGCAGCACCCGAGAAAAACTGTTTTTT.

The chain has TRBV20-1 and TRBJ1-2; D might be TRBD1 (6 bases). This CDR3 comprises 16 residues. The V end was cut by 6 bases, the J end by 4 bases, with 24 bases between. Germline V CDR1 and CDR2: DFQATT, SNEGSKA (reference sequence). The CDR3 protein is CSARRPFGQILYGYTF. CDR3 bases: TGCAGTGCCAGAAGACCTTTTGGACAGATACTCTATGGCTACACCTTC.